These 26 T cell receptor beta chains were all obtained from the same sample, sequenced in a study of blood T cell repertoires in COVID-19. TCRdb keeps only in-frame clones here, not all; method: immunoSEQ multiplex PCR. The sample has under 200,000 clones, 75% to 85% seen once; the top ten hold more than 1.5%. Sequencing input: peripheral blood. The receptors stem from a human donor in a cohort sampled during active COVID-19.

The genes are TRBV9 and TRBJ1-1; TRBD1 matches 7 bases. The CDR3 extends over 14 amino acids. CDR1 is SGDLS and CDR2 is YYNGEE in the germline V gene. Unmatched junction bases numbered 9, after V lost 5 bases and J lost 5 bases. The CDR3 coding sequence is TGTGCCAGCAGTCAGGAGACAGGGATAACTGAAGCTTTCTTT. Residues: CASSQETGITEAFF.

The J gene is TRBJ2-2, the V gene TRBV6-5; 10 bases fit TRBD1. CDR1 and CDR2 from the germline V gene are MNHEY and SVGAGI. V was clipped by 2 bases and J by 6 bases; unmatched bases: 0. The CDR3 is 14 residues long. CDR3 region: CASSYGQGAGELFF. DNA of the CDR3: TGTGCCAGCAGTTACGGACAGGGGGCCGGGGAGCTGTTTTTT.

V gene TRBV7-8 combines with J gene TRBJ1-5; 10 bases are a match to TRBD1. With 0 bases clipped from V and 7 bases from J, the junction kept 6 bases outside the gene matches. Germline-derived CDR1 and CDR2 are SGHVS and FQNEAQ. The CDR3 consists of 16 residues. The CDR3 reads CASSLAGTGVGQPQHF. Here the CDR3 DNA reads TGTGCCAGCAGCTTAGCCGGGACAGGGGTAGGGCAGCCCCAGCATTTT.

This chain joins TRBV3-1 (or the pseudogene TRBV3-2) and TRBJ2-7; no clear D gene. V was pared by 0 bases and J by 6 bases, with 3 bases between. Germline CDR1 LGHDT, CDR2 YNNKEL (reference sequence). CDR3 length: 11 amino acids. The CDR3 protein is CASSQDREQYF. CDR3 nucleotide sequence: TGTGCCAGCAGCCAAGACCGCGAGCAGTACTTC.

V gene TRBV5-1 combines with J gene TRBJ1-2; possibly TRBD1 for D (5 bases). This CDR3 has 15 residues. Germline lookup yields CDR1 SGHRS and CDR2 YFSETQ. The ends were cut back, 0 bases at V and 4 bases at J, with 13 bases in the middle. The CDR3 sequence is CASSLEGRTTYGYTF. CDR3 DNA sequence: TGCGCCAGCAGCTTGGAGGGCAGGACAACCTATGGCTACACCTTC.

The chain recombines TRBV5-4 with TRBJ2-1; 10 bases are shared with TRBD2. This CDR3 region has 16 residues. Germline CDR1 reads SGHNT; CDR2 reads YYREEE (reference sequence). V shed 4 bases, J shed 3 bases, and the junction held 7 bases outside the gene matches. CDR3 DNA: TGTGCCAGCAGCGGGAGGACTAGCGGATTCTACAATGAGCAGTTCTTC. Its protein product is CASSGRTSGFYNEQFF.

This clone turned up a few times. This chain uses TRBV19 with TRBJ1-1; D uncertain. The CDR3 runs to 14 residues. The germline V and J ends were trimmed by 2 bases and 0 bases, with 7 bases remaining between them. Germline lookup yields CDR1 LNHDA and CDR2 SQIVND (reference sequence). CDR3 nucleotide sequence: TGTGCCAGTAGTATAACGCTAATGAACACTGAAGCTTTCTTT. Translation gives CASSITLMNTEAFF.

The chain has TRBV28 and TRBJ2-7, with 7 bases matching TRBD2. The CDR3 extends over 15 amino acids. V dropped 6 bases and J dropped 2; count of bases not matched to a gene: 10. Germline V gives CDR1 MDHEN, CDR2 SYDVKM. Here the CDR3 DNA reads TGTGCCAGCAGACCGTTTAGCGGGCACACCTACGAGCAGTACTTC. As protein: CASRPFSGHTYEQYF.

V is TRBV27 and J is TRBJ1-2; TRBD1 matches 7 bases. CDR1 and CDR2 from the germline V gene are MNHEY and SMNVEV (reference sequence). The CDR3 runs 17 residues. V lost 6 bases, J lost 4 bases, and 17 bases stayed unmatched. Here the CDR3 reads CASRSPKRQGRSYGYTF. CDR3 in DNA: TGTGCCAGCAGATCACCAAAAAGACAGGGAAGATCCTATGGCTACACCTTC.

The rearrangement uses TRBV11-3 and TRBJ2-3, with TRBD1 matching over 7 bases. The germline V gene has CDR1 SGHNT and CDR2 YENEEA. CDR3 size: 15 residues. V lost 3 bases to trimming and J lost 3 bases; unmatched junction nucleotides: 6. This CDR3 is CASSFLTGKTDTQYF. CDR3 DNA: TGTGCCAGCAGCTTCCTGACAGGGAAGACAGATACGCAGTATTTT.

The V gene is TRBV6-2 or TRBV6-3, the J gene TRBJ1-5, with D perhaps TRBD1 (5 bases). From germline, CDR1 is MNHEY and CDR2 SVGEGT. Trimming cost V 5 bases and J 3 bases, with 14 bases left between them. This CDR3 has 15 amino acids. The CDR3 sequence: CASSHLGGDNQPQHF. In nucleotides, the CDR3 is TGTGCCAGCAGTCACCTCGGAGGGGACAATCAGCCCCAGCATTTT.

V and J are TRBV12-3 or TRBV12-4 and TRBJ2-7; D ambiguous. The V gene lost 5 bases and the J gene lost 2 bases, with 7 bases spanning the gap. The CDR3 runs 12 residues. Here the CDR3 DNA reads TGTGCCAGCAGTGGCAGTCCCTACGAGCAGTACTTC. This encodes CASSGSPYEQYF.

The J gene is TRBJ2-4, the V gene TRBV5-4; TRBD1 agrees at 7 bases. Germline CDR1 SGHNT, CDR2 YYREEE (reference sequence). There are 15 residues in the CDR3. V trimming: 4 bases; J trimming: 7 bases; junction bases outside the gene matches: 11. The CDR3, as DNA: TGTGCCAGCAGCCTATCGGGACAGTCAGGGAACATTCAGTACTTC. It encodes CASSLSGQSGNIQYF. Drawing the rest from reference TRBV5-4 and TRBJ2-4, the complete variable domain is ETGVTQSPTHLIKTRGQQVTLRCSSQSGHNTVSWYQQALGQGPQFIFQYYREEENGRGNFPPRFSGLQFPNYSSELNVNALELDDSALYLCASSLSGQSGNIQYFGAGTRLSVL.

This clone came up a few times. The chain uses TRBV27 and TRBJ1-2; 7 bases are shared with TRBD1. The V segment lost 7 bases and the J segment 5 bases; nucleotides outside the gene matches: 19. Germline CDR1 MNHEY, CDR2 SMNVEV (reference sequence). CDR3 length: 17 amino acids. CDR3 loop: CASKRSTRDSAFYGYTF. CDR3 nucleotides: TGTGCCAGCAAGCGCAGTACCCGGGACAGCGCGTTTTATGGCTACACCTTC.

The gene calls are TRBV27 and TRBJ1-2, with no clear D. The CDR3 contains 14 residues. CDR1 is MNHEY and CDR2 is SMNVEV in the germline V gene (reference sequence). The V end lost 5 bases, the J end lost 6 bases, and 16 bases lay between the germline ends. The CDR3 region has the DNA TGTGCCAGCAGTCCTCAAGCGGTCTCAAATGGCTACACCTTC. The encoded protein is CASSPQAVSNGYTF.

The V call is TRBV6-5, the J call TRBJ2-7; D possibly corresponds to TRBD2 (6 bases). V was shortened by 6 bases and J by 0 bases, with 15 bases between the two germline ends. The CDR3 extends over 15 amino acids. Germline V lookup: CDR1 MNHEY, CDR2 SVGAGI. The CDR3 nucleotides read TGTGCCAGCAGGACGAGGGAGGCAGCCTCCTACGAGCAGTACTTC. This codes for CASRTREAASYEQYF.

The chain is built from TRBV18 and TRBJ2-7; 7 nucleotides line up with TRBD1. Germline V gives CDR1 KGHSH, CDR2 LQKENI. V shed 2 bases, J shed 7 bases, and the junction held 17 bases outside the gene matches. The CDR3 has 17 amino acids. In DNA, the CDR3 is TGTGCCAGCTCACCATCGGGGACAGTATTATCGGGTAGTGAGCAGTACTTC. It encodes CASSPSGTVLSGSEQYF.

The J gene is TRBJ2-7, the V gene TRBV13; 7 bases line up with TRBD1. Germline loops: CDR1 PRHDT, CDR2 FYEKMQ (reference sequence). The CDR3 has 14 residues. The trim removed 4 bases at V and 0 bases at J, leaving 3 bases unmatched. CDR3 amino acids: CASSSDRSSYEQYF. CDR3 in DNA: TGTGCCAGCAGCTCGGACAGGAGCTCCTACGAGCAGTACTTC.

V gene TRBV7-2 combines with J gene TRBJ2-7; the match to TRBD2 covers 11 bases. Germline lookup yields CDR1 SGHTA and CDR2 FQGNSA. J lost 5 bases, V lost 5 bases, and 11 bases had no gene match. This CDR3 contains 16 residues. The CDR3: CASSASLAGGDHEQYF. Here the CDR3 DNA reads TGTGCCAGCAGCGCATCTCTAGCGGGAGGTGATCACGAGCAGTACTTC. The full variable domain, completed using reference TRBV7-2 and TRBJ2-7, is GAGVSQSPSNKVTEKGKDVELRCDPISGHTALYWYRQSLGQGLEFLIYFQGNSAPDKSGLPSDRFSAERTGGSVSTLTIQRTQQEDSAVYLCASSASLAGGDHEQYFGPGTRLTVT.

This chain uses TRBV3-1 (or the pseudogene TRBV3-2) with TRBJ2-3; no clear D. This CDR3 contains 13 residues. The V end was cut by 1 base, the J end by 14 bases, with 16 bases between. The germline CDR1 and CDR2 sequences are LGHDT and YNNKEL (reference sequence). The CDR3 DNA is TGTGCCAGCAGCCAAGTTTCTAGATCATCCTCGTATTTT. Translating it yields CASSQVSRSSSYF.

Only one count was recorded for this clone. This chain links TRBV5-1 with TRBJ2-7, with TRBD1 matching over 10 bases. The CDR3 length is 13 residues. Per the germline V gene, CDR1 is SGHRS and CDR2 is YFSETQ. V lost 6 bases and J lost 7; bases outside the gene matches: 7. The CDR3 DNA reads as TGCGCCAGCAACCGACAGGGGGCGGGGGAGCAGTACTTC. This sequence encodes CASNRQGAGEQYF.

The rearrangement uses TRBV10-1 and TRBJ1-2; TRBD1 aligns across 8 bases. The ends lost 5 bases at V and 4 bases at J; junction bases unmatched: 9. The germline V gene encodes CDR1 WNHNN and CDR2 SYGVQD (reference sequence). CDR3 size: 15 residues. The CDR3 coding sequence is TGCGCCAGCAGTCCCGGGACAGGTGAATCCTATGGCTACACCTTC. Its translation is CASSPGTGESYGYTF.

CDR3: CASSEAADTQYF. In DNA, the CDR3 is TGCGCCAGCAGTGAAGCGGCAGATACGCAGTATTTT. The chain is built from TRBV10-2 and TRBJ2-3, with D maybe TRBD2 (5 bases). The CDR3 length is 12 residues. Germline loops: CDR1 WSHSY, CDR2 SAAADI. The germline V and J ends were trimmed by 3 bases and 4 bases, with 5 bases remaining between them.

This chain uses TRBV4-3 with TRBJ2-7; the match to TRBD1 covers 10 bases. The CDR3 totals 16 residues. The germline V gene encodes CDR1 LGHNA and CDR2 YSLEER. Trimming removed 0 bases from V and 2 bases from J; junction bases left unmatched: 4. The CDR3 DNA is TGCGCCAGCAGCCAAGATCCAGGGACAGGGGCCTACGAGCAGTACTTC. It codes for CASSQDPGTGAYEQYF.

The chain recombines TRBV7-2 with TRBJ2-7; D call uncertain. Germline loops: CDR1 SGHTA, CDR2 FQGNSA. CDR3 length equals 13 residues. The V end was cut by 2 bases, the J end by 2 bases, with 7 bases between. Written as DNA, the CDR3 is TGTGCCAGCAGCTTAACAGTTACCTACGAGCAGTACTTC. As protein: CASSLTVTYEQYF.

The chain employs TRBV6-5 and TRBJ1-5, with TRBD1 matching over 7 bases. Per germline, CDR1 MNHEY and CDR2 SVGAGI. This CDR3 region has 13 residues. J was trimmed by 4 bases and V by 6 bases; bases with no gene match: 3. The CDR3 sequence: CASSTGVNQPQHF. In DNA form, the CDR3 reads TGTGCCAGCAGCACAGGGGTGAATCAGCCCCAGCATTTT.